The 23 T cell receptor beta chains listed next were all sequenced from one sample in a study of blood T cell repertoires in COVID-19. The data were produced by immunoSEQ multiplex PCR, yet TCRdb's version contains in-frame clones alone and is incomplete. This repertoire shows some 400,000 clones, more than 75% found once; its top ten account for under 3%. Sequenced sample: peripheral blood. The receptors derive from a human donor in a cohort sampled during active COVID-19.

The rearrangement joins TRBV5-1 to TRBJ2-3; 8 nucleotides align to TRBD2. CDR3 length: 16 amino acids. V shed 4 bases and J 4 bases; nucleotides not matched to a gene: 11. Germline CDR1 SGHRS, CDR2 YFSETQ. CDR3 DNA: TGCGCCAGCAGCCCACCGGGAGCGGGAGAATCAGATACGCAGTATTTT. Translating it yields CASSPPGAGESDTQYF.

The J gene is TRBJ1-4, the V gene TRBV5-1, with no clear D. CDR3 size: 14 residues. V was trimmed by 1 base and J by 8 bases, leaving 12 bases between them. Germline CDR1 SGHRS, CDR2 YFSETQ. For the CDR3, the DNA is TGCGCCAGCAGCTTGTTGGGAGGTTACGAAAAACTGTTTTTT. It translates to CASSLLGGYEKLFF. The full variable domain, completed using reference TRBV5-1 and TRBJ1-4, is KAGVTQTPRYLIKTRGQQVTLSCSPISGHRSVSWYQQTPGQGLQFLFEYFSETQRNKGNFPGRFSGRQFSNSRSEMNVSTLELGDSALYLCASSLLGGYEKLFFGSGTQLSVL.

The genes are TRBV5-1 and TRBJ2-5; D ambiguous. CDR1 SGHRS and CDR2 YFSETQ come from the germline V gene. The V gene lost 0 bases and the J gene lost 4 bases, with 7 bases spanning the gap. The CDR3 runs to 13 residues. The CDR3 region is CASSLGGRETQYF. The CDR3 DNA follows: TGCGCCAGCAGCTTGGGTGGGCGAGAGACCCAGTACTTC. The whole variable domain, remainder taken from reference TRBV5-1 and TRBJ2-5, is KAGVTQTPRYLIKTRGQQVTLSCSPISGHRSVSWYQQTPGQGLQFLFEYFSETQRNKGNFPGRFSGRQFSNSRSEMNVSTLELGDSALYLCASSLGGRETQYFGPGTRLLVL.

The chain employs TRBV7-8 and TRBJ2-7, with D unclear. The germline V gene encodes CDR1 SGHVS and CDR2 FQNEAQ. This CDR3 comprises 14 residues. V lost 0 bases and J 2 bases, leaving 8 bases between the germline ends. The DNA of the CDR3 is TGTGCCAGCAGCTTAGCGCCGTGGCCCTACGAGCAGTACTTC. This codes for CASSLAPWPYEQYF.

This chain links TRBV5-1 with TRBJ1-2; D uncertain. Trimming cost V 1 base and J 4 bases, with 8 bases left between them. CDR3 size: 13 residues. Germline assignment: CDR1 SGHRS and CDR2 YFSETQ. The CDR3 reads CASSLQDPYGYTF. The CDR3 DNA is TGCGCCAGCAGCTTGCAGGATCCCTATGGCTACACCTTC.

This chain links TRBV5-1 with TRBJ1-4, with TRBD1 as a possible D gene (5 bases). The germline V gene has CDR1 SGHRS and CDR2 YFSETQ. CDR3 length: 15 amino acids. V was cut by 0 bases and J by 7 bases, with 13 bases left in between. The CDR3 sequence: CASSLDGGNSEKLFF. The CDR3 coding sequence is TGCGCCAGCAGCTTGGACGGGGGGAATAGTGAAAAACTGTTTTTT. Combining the CDR3 with reference TRBV5-1 and TRBJ1-4 gives the whole variable domain KAGVTQTPRYLIKTRGQQVTLSCSPISGHRSVSWYQQTPGQGLQFLFEYFSETQRNKGNFPGRFSGRQFSNSRSEMNVSTLELGDSALYLCASSLDGGNSEKLFFGSGTQLSVL.

The chain recombines TRBV11-3 with TRBJ2-7; 9 bases are a match to TRBD1. Germline V gene sequence: CDR1 SGHNT, CDR2 YENEEA. This CDR3 has 14 amino acids. V lost 4 bases, J lost 6 bases, and 7 bases stayed unmatched. The CDR3 loop reads CASSSGTGLAEQYF. The CDR3 DNA follows: TGTGCCAGCAGCTCCGGGACAGGGCTGGCCGAGCAGTACTTC.

The V gene is TRBV10-3, the J gene TRBJ1-4; a possible D gene is TRBD1 (5 bases). V was trimmed by 10 bases and J by 4 bases, leaving 13 bases between them. The germline CDR1 and CDR2 sequences are ENHRY and SYGVKD. CDR3 length: 13 residues. The CDR3 bases are TGTGCCACCCTCGACAGAAGTAATGAAAAACTGTTTTTT. Protein sequence: CATLDRSNEKLFF.

The chain links TRBV6-5 to TRBJ1-1; D is uncertain. Trimming cost V 8 bases and J 8 bases, with 15 bases left between them. Germline V gives CDR1 MNHEY, CDR2 SVGAGI. This CDR3 is built from 12 residues. CDR3 nucleotides: TGTGCCAGCTGCCCGCGGCTCGGGGAAGCTTTCTTT. Translated: CASCPRLGEAFF.

This chain links TRBV4-1 with TRBJ2-1; TRBD2 aligns across 7 bases. Germline loops: CDR1 MGHRA, CDR2 YSYEKL. This CDR3 spans 16 amino acids. V lost 1 base and J lost 6; bases outside the gene matches: 9. The CDR3 DNA reads TGCGCCAGCAGCCAAGGTTTCGGGGGGACGAGCAATGAGCAGTTCTTC. Residues: CASSQGFGGTSNEQFF.

This rearrangement joins TRBV29-1 to TRBJ1-2; 7 nucleotides align to TRBD1. The CDR3 totals 13 residues. V was clipped by 7 bases and J by 4 bases; unmatched bases: 9. Germline loops: CDR1 SQVTM, CDR2 ANQGSEA. The CDR3 sequence is CSAHLRDSYGYTF. The DNA of the CDR3 is TGCAGCGCCCATCTGAGGGACAGCTATGGCTACACCTTC.

The chain has TRBV7-8 and TRBJ2-1, with D tentatively TRBD2 (5 bases). The CDR3 has 14 residues. Trimming cost V 10 bases and J 12 bases, with 25 bases left between them. CDR1 is SGHVS, CDR2 FQNEAQ, per germline. DNA of the CDR3: TGTGCCACCCAGCGGAAGCGGTCATCGTTGTGGCAGTTCTTC. This gives the protein CATQRKRSSLWQFF.

The chain links TRBV3-1 (or the pseudogene TRBV3-2) to TRBJ2-3; D is unresolved. Per germline, CDR1 LGHDT and CDR2 YNNKEL (reference sequence). The V gene lost 4 bases and the J gene lost 1 base, with 12 bases spanning the gap. This CDR3 has 15 amino acids. The CDR3 loop reads CASSPDAHRTDTQYF. CDR3 bases: TGTGCCAGCAGCCCAGACGCACACCGCACAGATACGCAGTATTTT.

The chain carries TRBV30 and TRBJ2-2, with D maybe TRBD2 (6 bases). V dropped 3 bases and J dropped 6 bases, with 14 bases sitting between them. The V gene's germline CDR1 is GTSNPN and CDR2 SVGIG (reference sequence). The length of the CDR3 is 14 residues. CDR3 amino acids: CAWRGRLDAGELFF. The DNA for the CDR3 is TGTGCCTGGAGAGGAAGACTAGATGCCGGGGAGCTGTTTTTT.

This clone was counted a few times. The chain couples TRBV7-3 to TRBJ1-6; 10 bases agree with TRBD1. CDR3 length equals 14 residues. V dropped 3 bases and J dropped 9; count of bases not matched to a gene: 2. Germline CDR1 reads SGHTA; CDR2 reads FQGTGA. CDR3 in amino acids: CASSLGQGTSPLHF. The DNA of the CDR3 is TGTGCCAGCAGCTTGGGACAGGGGACTTCACCCCTCCACTTT.

CDR3 in DNA: TGTGCCAGTACCTCCGGGACTAGCGGGGGTCAAGAGACCCAGTACTTC. Residues: CASTSGTSGGQETQYF. The chain has TRBV19 and TRBJ2-5, with TRBD2 identical over 14 bases. The germline V gene encodes CDR1 LNHDA and CDR2 SQIVND (reference sequence). The CDR3 spans 16 residues. The V segment lost 7 bases and the J segment 2 bases; nucleotides outside the gene matches: 6.

This clone was seen a few times. V is TRBV6-5 and J is TRBJ2-6, with unresolved D. The CDR3 length is 14 residues. Germline CDR1 is MNHEY and CDR2 is SVGAGI. Trimming pared 7 bases from V and 7 bases from J, leaving 14 bases between. The CDR3, as DNA: TGTGCCAGCAACCGGGTTCATGGAGCCAACGTCCTGACTTTC. As protein: CASNRVHGANVLTF.

The chain joins TRBV6-7 to TRBJ1-2; 9 bases align to TRBD1. TRBV6-7 is an ORF; its function is uncertain. The V gene end was trimmed by 0 bases and the J gene end by 2 bases; junction bases not matched to a gene: 7. There are 17 residues in the CDR3. Here the CDR3 DNA reads TGTGCCAGCAGTTACTCGAACGGGACAGGGAGGAACTATGGCTACACCTTC. Translated, it gives CASSYSNGTGRNYGYTF.

In its sample, this clone was seen once. The V gene is TRBV24-1, the J gene TRBJ2-2; weak D call: TRBD1 (6 bases). The CDR3 is made up of 16 amino acids. Trimming removed 3 bases at V and 2 bases at J, with 12 bases between. Germline lookup yields CDR1 KGHDR and CDR2 SFDVKD. CDR3 sequence (DNA): TGTGCCACCAGTGATGGGGGCAGGTCAAACACCGGGGAGCTGTTTTTT. Translation: CATSDGGRSNTGELFF.

For this clone: This sample includes further DNA sequences coding for the same CDR3. The chain recombines TRBV6-5 with TRBJ1-5; D possibly corresponds to TRBD1 (6 bases). The CDR3 is made up of 14 amino acids. Germline CDR1 MNHEY, CDR2 SVGAGI. The V gene lost 2 bases and the J gene lost 6 bases, with 11 bases spanning the gap. The CDR3 here is CASSYAGAGQPQHF. CDR3 nucleotide sequence: TGTGCCAGCAGTTACGCAGGGGCGGGTCAGCCCCAGCATTTT.

The chain links TRBV11-2 to TRBJ2-1; the match to TRBD2 covers 9 bases. The germline V gene has CDR1 SGHAT and CDR2 FQNNGV. This CDR3 region has 17 residues. The junction had 10 bases not matched to a gene; V was cut back by 3 bases and J by 4 bases. As DNA, the CDR3 is TGTGCCAGCAGCTTCAGCGCAGCGGGAGGTGCATACAATGAGCAGTTCTTC. This codes for CASSFSAAGGAYNEQFF.

This rearrangement joins TRBV7-9 to TRBJ1-1; perhaps TRBD1 as D (5 bases). Looked up from germline, CDR1 is SEHNR and CDR2 is FQNEAQ (reference sequence). This CDR3 is 13 amino acids long. V shed 5 bases and J shed 0 bases, with 7 bases lying between them. The DNA for the CDR3 is TGTGCCAGCAGCCGACAGCTGAACACTGAAGCTTTCTTT. Translated: CASSRQLNTEAFF.

This rearrangement joins TRBV30 to TRBJ2-5; 8 bases are a match to TRBD2. Germline assignment: CDR1 GTSNPN and CDR2 SVGIG (reference sequence). The CDR3 runs 14 residues. V trimming: 3 bases; J trimming: 3 bases; junction bases outside the gene matches: 6. Here the CDR3 DNA reads TGTGCCTGGAGGGGGAGCGGGGGCGAAGAGACCCAGTACTTC. This encodes CAWRGSGGEETQYF.